This paragraph reports one T cell receptor beta chain. This sample was included in a study of technical replicates of blood from several donors. Germline V gene lookup returns CDR1 SGHNT and CDR2 YYREEE (reference sequence). The CDR3 totals 16 residues. V lost 0 bases and J lost 5, with 16 bases in between. Only in-frame clones appear in the TCRdb table, and some are missing; sequencing was by immunoSEQ multiplex PCR. The sample lists about 81,000 clones, about 96% occurring once. This clonotype was obtained from a human donor in good health. What was sequenced was T cells isolated from PBMCs. The gene calls are TRBV5-4 and TRBJ2-3; D possibly corresponds to TRBD1 (6 bases). The CDR3 region has the DNA TGTGCCAGCAGCTTGGAGACAGGCCCTGCGGTAGATACGCAGTATTTT. Protein sequence: CASSLETGPAVDTQYF.